The clone carrying this T cell receptor (beta chain) was seen a single time. Produced via immunoSEQ multiplex PCR; TCRdb's table is partial and in-frame only. The data contain fewer than 120,000 clones, about three quarters of them singletons. These data originate in a study of blood T cell repertoires in COVID-19. Sequenced sample: peripheral blood. This TCR derives from a woman aged 80 or over with active or convalescent COVID-19.

The CDR3 here is CAWSVPGRDLGPQHF. The DNA for the CDR3 is TGTGCCTGGAGTGTCCCGGGCAGGGACTTAGGGCCCCAGCATTTT. The chain is built from TRBV30 and TRBJ1-5, with D maybe TRBD1 (5 bases). Per germline, CDR1 GTSNPN and CDR2 SVGIG (reference sequence). V was pared by 0 bases and J by 9 bases, with 18 bases between. There are 15 residues in the CDR3.